This TCR beta chain was sequenced during a study of blood T cell repertoires in COVID-19. Across the study: PBMCs, B-cell-depleted T cells, or T cells provided the cDNA or gDNA that made up the material.

Trimming pared 1 base from V and 6 bases from J, leaving 12 bases between. Germline V lookup: CDR1 MNHEY, CDR2 SMNVEV (reference sequence). The CDR3 sequence is 14 residues long. The protocol was immunoSEQ multiplex PCR, while the TCRdb copy is restricted to in-frame clones and leaves out a portion. The top ten clones hold about 2% of a sample with around 300,000 clones, about 85% of them seen once. The sample consisted of peripheral blood. The source of this sequence is a man aged 18 to 30 with active or convalescent COVID-19. The rearrangement joins TRBV27 to TRBJ1-1; D gene unclear. DNA of the CDR3: TGTGCCAGCAGTTTATTGCGTCTGAGTTCTGAAGCTTTCTTT. It encodes CASSLLRLSSEAFF.